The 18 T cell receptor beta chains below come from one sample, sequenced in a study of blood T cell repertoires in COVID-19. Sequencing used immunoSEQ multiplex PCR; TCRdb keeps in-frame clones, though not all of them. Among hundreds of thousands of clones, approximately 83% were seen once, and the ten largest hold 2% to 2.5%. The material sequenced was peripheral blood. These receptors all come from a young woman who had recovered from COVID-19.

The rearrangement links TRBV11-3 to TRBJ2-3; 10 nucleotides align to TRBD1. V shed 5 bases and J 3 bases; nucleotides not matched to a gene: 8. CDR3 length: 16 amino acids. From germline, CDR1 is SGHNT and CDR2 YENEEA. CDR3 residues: CASSPRQGAGTDTQYF. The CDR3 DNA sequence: TGTGCCAGCAGCCCCCGACAGGGGGCGGGAACAGATACGCAGTATTTT.

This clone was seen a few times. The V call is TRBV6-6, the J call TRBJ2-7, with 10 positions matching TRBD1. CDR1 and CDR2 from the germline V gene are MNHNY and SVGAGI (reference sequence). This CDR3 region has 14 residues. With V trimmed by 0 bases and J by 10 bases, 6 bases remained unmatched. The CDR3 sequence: CASSYSGTGVVQYF. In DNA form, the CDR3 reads TGTGCCAGCAGTTACTCAGGGACAGGGGTCGTTCAGTACTTC.

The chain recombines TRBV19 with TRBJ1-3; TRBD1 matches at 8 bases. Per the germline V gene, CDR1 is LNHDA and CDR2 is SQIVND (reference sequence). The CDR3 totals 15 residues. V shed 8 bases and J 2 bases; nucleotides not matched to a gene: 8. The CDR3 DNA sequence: TGTGCCAGTGGGGAAGGACAGGGAACTGGAAACACCATATATTTT. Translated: CASGEGQGTGNTIYF. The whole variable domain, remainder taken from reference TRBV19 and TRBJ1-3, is DGGITQSPKYLFRKEGQNVTLSCEQNLNHDAMYWYRQDPGQGLRLIYYSQIVNDFQKGDIAEGYSVSREKKESFPLTVTSAQKNPTAFYLCASGEGQGTGNTIYFGEGSWLTVV.

The CDR3 coding sequence is TGTGCCAGCAGCCCCGGGACCCTGGGGGCCATTCAGTACTTC. It specifies CASSPGTLGAIQYF. This chain joins TRBV3-1 (or the pseudogene TRBV3-2) and TRBJ2-4, with TRBD1 as a possible D gene (6 bases). V was cut by 4 bases and J by 9 bases, with 16 bases left in between. Per the germline V gene, CDR1 is LGHDT and CDR2 is YNNKEL (reference sequence). This CDR3 comprises 14 residues.

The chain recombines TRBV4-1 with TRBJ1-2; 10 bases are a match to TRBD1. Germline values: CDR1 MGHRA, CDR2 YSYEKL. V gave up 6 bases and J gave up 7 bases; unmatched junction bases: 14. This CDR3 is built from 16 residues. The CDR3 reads CASRPETGGESFGYTF. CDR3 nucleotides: TGCGCCAGCAGACCTGAGACAGGGGGCGAGTCTTTTGGCTACACCTTC.

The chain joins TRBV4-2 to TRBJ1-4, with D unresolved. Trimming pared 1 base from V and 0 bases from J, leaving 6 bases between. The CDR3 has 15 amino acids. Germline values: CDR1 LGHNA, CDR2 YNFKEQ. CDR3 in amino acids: CASSQGGATNEKLFF. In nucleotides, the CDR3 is TGTGCCAGCAGCCAAGGCGGTGCAACTAATGAAAAACTGTTTTTT.

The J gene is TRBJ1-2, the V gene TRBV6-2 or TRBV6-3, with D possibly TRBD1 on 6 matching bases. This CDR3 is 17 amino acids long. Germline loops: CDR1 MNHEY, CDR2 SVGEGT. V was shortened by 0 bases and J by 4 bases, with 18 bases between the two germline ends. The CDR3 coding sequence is TGTGCCAGCAGTTACTCGATAAGGACAGCGGAACTCTATGGCTACACCTTC. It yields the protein CASSYSIRTAELYGYTF.

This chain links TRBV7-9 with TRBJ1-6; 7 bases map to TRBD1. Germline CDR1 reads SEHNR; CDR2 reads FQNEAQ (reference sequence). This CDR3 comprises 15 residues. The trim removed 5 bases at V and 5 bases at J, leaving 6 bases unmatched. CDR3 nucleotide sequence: TGTGCCAGCAGCCGCCGGACAGGTGATAATTCACCCCTCCACTTT. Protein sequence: CASSRRTGDNSPLHF.

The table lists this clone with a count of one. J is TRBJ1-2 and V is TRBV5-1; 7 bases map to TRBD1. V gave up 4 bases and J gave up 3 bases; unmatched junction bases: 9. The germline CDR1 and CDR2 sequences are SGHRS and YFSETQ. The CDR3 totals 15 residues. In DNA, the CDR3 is TGCGCCAGCAGCAAAGGGACAGAGGGGCACTATGGCTACACCTTC. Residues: CASSKGTEGHYGYTF.

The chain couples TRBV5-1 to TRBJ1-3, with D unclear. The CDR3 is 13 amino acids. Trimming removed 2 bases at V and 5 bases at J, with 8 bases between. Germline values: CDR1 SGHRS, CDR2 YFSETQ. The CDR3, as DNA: TGCGCCAGCAGCTTCGAAGACAGAAACACCATATATTTT. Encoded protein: CASSFEDRNTIYF.

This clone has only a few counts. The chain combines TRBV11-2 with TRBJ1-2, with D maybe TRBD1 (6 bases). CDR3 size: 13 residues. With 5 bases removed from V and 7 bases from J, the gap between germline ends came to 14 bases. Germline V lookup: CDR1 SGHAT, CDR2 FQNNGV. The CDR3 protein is CASSVGTLGGYTF. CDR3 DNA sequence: TGTGCCAGCAGCGTCGGGACATTAGGTGGCTACACCTTC. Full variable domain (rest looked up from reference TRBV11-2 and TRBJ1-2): EAGVAQSPRYKIIEKRQSVAFWCNPISGHATLYWYQQILGQGPKLLIQFQNNGVVDDSQLPKDRFSAERLKGVDSTLKIQPAKLEDSAVYLCASSVGTLGGYTFGSGTRLTVV.

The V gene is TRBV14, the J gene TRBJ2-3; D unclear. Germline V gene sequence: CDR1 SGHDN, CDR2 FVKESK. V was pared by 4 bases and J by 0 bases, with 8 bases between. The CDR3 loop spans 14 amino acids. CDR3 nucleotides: TGTGCCAGCAGCCCAGGCCTCAGCACAGATACGCAGTATTTT. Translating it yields CASSPGLSTDTQYF. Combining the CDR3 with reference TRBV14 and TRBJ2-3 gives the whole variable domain EAGVTQFPSHSVIEKGQTVTLRCDPISGHDNLYWYRRVMGKEIKFLLHFVKESKQDESGMPNNRFLAERTGGTYSTLKVQPAELEDSGVYFCASSPGLSTDTQYFGPGTRLTVL.

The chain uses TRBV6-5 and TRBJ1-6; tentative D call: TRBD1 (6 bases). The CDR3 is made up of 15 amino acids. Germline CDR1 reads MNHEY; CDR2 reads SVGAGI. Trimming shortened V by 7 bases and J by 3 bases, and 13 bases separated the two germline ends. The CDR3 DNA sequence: TGTGCCAGCATGGGCAGGGGAAACTATAATTCACCCCTCCACTTT. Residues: CASMGRGNYNSPLHF.

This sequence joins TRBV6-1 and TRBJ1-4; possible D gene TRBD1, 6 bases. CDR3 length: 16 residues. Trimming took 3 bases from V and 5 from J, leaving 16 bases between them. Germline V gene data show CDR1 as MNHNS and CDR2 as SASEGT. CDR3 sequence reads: CASSEGWGPGNEKLFF. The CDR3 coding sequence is TGTGCCAGCAGTGAGGGCTGGGGGCCCGGGAATGAAAAACTGTTTTTT.

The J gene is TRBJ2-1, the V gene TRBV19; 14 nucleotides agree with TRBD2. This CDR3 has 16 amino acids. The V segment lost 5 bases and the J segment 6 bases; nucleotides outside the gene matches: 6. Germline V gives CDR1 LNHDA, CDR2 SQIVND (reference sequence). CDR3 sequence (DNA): TGTGCCAGTAGTGAGGGACTAGCGGGGGTACCCAATGAGCAGTTCTTC. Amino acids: CASSEGLAGVPNEQFF.

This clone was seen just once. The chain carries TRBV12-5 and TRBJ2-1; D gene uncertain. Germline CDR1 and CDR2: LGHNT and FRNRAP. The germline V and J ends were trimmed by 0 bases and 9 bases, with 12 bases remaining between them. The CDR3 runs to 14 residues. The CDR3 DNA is TGTGCTAGTGGTTTGGTACTCGATGCGAGTGAGCAGTTCTTC. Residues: CASGLVLDASEQFF.

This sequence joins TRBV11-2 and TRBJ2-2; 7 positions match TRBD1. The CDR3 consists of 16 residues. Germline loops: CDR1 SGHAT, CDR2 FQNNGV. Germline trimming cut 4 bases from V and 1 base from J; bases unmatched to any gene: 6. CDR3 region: CASSSHRGKNTGELFF. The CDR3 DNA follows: TGTGCCAGCAGCTCTCACAGGGGCAAGAACACCGGGGAGCTGTTTTTT.

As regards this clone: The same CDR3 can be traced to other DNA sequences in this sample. The CDR3 nucleotides are TGTGCCAGTAGTATTCAGGGGTCGAACACTGAAGCTTTCTTT. Amino acid sequence: CASSIQGSNTEAFF. The gene calls are TRBV19 and TRBJ1-1; maybe TRBD1 (6 bases). CDR3 length: 14 residues. V lost 3 bases and J 1 base, leaving 9 bases between the germline ends. The V gene's germline CDR1 is LNHDA and CDR2 SQIVND (reference sequence).